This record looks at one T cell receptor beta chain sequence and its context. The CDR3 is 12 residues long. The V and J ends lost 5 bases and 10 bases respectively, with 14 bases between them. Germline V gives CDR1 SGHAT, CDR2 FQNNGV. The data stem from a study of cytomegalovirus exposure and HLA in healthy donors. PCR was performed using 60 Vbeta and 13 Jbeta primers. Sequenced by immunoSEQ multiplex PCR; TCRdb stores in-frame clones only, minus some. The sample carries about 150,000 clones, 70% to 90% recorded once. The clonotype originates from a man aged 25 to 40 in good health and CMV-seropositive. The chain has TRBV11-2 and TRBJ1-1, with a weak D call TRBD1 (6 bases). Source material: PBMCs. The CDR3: CASSHNREGAFF. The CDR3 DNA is TGTGCCAGCAGCCATAACAGGGAAGGAGCTTTCTTT.